This T cell receptor beta chain was sequenced during a study of T cells and copy number aberrations in small-cell lung cancer. Assay used: immunoSEQ multiplex PCR; TCRdb lists only in-frame clones, some missing. The sample contains thousands of clones, 80% to 90% of which appear only once. The CDR3 covers 13 residues. Trimming removed 7 bases at V and 1 base at J, with 11 bases between. Germline-derived CDR1 and CDR2 are MDHEN and SYDVKM. All donors had upfront surgery, without preoperative chemotherapy or radiotherapy, and never received immunotherapy. Of note for this clone: Its antigen is as yet unknown.

Overall study findings and caveats: Tumors showed lower T-cell density, richness and clonality than adjacent lung, though density did not differ significantly. A small sample size limited this study; results need validation.

This receptor was taken from a woman aged 45-65 years with small cell lung cancer. The chain has TRBV28 and TRBJ2-7; a possible D gene is TRBD2 (5 bases). The sequenced sample consisted of normal tissue next to the tumor. In nucleotides, the CDR3 is TGTGCCAGCATGTGGACGGGATCCTACGAGCAGTACTTC. It codes for CASMWTGSYEQYF.